These 13 T cell receptor beta chains originate from one sample sequenced in a study of blood T cell repertoires in COVID-19 (dated by TCRdb to 2020 to 2021). Library preparation employed the immunoSEQ multiplex PCR assay. TCRdb took this table from immuneACCESS and kept in-frame rearrangements with V and J called. Such tables lack part of the clones; where checked against another copy, unresolved V genes explain under half of the gap, and the rest is unexplained. This sample lists 150,000 to 200,000 clones; approximately 95% were detected once. The top ten constitute over 3.5% of the sample. Sequencing was done on a sample of peripheral blood. Receptors were obtained from a woman in her forties or fifties with acute or convalescent COVID-19.

The chain joins TRBV7-2 to TRBJ2-7; 9 bases map to TRBD1. From germline, CDR1 is SGHTA and CDR2 FQGNSA. V trimming: 4 bases; J trimming: 1 base; junction bases outside the gene matches: 8. The CDR3 is made up of 16 amino acids. In DNA, the CDR3 is TGTGCCAGCAGCTCCGTACCGGGACAGGGATCCTACGAGCAGTACTTC. It codes for CASSSVPGQGSYEQYF.

The chain recombines TRBV3-1 (or the pseudogene TRBV3-2) with TRBJ1-6, with D perhaps matching TRBD1 (5 bases). Per the germline V gene, CDR1 is LGHDT and CDR2 is YNNKEL (reference sequence). CDR3 size: 18 residues. Deletions cut 0 bases from V and 2 bases from J, with 14 bases between. The CDR3: CASSQDSPGGAYNSPLHF. The CDR3 bases are TGTGCCAGCAGCCAAGATAGCCCCGGGGGGGCCTATAATTCACCCCTCCACTTT.

The V call is TRBV4-1, the J call TRBJ1-1; no definite D call. The CDR3 loop spans 14 amino acids. The ends were cut back, 7 bases at V and 3 bases at J, with 15 bases in the middle. Germline loops: CDR1 MGHRA, CDR2 YSYEKL. The CDR3 sequence is CASKFGGRDTEAFF. CDR3 DNA sequence: TGCGCCAGCAAGTTTGGAGGGCGAGACACTGAAGCTTTCTTT.

The V gene is TRBV4-1, the J gene TRBJ2-1; D unresolved. CDR1 is MGHRA and CDR2 is YSYEKL in the germline V gene. The CDR3 length is 13 residues. V was trimmed by 5 bases and J by 6 bases, leaving 11 bases between them. Here the CDR3 DNA reads TGCGCCAGCAGCACCCCCACAATCAATGAGCAGTTCTTC. This gives the protein CASSTPTINEQFF.

The gene calls are TRBV19 and TRBJ1-5; unclear D gene. V was pared by 0 bases and J by 3 bases, with 6 bases between. The CDR3 covers 14 residues. Germline values: CDR1 LNHDA, CDR2 SQIVND (reference sequence). The CDR3 DNA reads as TGTGCCAGTAGTATAGACGGGTTCAATCAGCCCCAGCATTTT. Translated: CASSIDGFNQPQHF.

The gene calls are TRBV12-3 or TRBV12-4 and TRBJ1-1; 7 nucleotides match TRBD1. Losses at the gene ends were 8 bases for V and 5 bases for J; bases not matched to a gene: 8. The CDR3 sequence is 13 residues long. CDR3 DNA: TGTGCCAGCGAAAGGGGGCTGGGTACTGAAGCTTTCTTT. Translation: CASERGLGTEAFF.

The V call is TRBV3-1 (or the pseudogene TRBV3-2), the J call TRBJ1-1; D uncertain. V was shortened by 0 bases and J by 6 bases, with 11 bases between the two germline ends. In germline, CDR1 is LGHDT, CDR2 YNNKEL (reference sequence). This CDR3 has 14 amino acids. Written as DNA, the CDR3 is TGTGCCAGCAGCCAAGATTTAGAGGGTGCTGAAGCTTTCTTT. Its translation is CASSQDLEGAEAFF.

This chain uses TRBV28 with TRBJ2-7, with 13 bases aligning to TRBD2. The ends lost 5 bases at V and 3 bases at J; junction bases unmatched: 4. Germline assignment: CDR1 MDHEN and CDR2 SYDVKM. There are 15 residues in the CDR3. CDR3 nucleotides: TGTGCCAGCAGTCTCCGGACTAGCGGGAGCTACGAGCAGTACTTC. Translation gives CASSLRTSGSYEQYF.

V gene TRBV15 combines with J gene TRBJ1-2; 10 bases fit TRBD1. Germline CDR1 and CDR2: LNHNV and YYDKDF (reference sequence). The V gene end was trimmed by 5 bases and the J gene end by 7 bases; junction bases not matched to a gene: 1. This CDR3 is built from 12 residues. CDR3 loop: CATSWDRGGYTF. The CDR3 DNA follows: TGTGCCACCAGCTGGGACAGGGGTGGCTACACCTTC. Together with reference TRBV15 and TRBJ1-2, the CDR3 gives the full variable domain: DAMVIQNPRYQVTQFGKPVTLSCSQTLNHNVMYWYQQKSSQAPKLLFHYYDKDFNNEADTPDNFQSRRPNTSFCFLDIRSPGLGDTAMYLCATSWDRGGYTFGSGTRLTVV.

J is TRBJ1-6 and V is TRBV28, with unresolved D. V lost 6 bases and J lost 0, with 24 bases in between. The length of the CDR3 is 20 residues. Per germline, CDR1 MDHEN and CDR2 SYDVKM. Written as DNA, the CDR3 is TGTGCCAGCAGACCCATTAAAGACCGATCCTCTAGCTCCTATAATTCACCCCTCCACTTT. Translation: CASRPIKDRSSSSYNSPLHF.

The CDR3 spells CASSHRGSSGAFF. CDR3 in DNA: TGTGCCAGCAGCCACAGGGGGAGTAGTGGAGCTTTCTTT. V gene TRBV3-1 (or the pseudogene TRBV3-2) combines with J gene TRBJ1-1; 7 bases match TRBD1. The CDR3 spans 13 residues. Germline values: CDR1 LGHDT, CDR2 YNNKEL (reference sequence). V lost 3 bases to trimming and J lost 10 bases; unmatched junction nucleotides: 8.

This clone has only one observation. V gene TRBV19 combines with J gene TRBJ1-5; 7 nucleotides match TRBD1. CDR1 and CDR2 (germline): LNHDA, SQIVND (reference sequence). This CDR3 has 14 residues. J gave up 2 bases and V 5 bases, and 3 bases lay outside the gene matches. The CDR3 protein is CASSPGGGNQPQHF. The CDR3 DNA follows: TGTGCCAGTAGTCCAGGGGGTGGCAATCAGCCCCAGCATTTT. The full variable domain, in which reference TRBV19 and TRBJ1-5 provide the parts outside the CDR3, is DGGITQSPKYLFRKEGQNVTLSCEQNLNHDAMYWYRQDPGQGLRLIYYSQIVNDFQKGDIAEGYSVSREKKESFPLTVTSAQKNPTAFYLCASSPGGGNQPQHFGDGTRLSIL.

V is TRBV28 and J is TRBJ2-4, with 8 bases lining up with TRBD2. In germline, CDR1 is MDHEN, CDR2 SYDVKM. With 1 base clipped from V and 4 bases from J, the junction kept 6 bases outside the gene matches. The CDR3 extends over 16 amino acids. The CDR3 DNA follows: TGTGCCAGCAGTTTATTAGCGGGACTAGGGAAAAACATTCAGTACTTC. It specifies CASSLLAGLGKNIQYF.